Below are 27 T cell receptor beta chains sequenced from a single sample in a study of blood T cell repertoires in COVID-19. Data came from immunoSEQ multiplex PCR; TCRdb stores just in-frame clones and leaves some out. Of about 130,000 clones listed, about 83% are singletons. Specimen: peripheral blood. These receptors were collected from a human donor in a cohort sampled during active COVID-19.

The chain has TRBV18 and TRBJ2-7; TRBD2 matches 10 bases. Trimming at V came to 2 bases and at J to 6 bases, leaving 4 bases not matched to a gene. From germline, CDR1 is KGHSH and CDR2 LQKENI. CDR3 length: 14 residues. Written as DNA, the CDR3 is TGTGCCAGCTCACCAACGACTAGCGGGCTCGAGCAGTACTTC. Its translation is CASSPTTSGLEQYF.

The CDR3 nucleotides are TGTGCCAGCAGCCTACAGGGTTGGTATGGTGAAAAACTGTTTTTT. Translation: CASSLQGWYGEKLFF. The genes are TRBV13 and TRBJ1-4, with D possibly matching TRBD1 (6 bases). The V end was cut by 5 bases, the J end by 7 bases, with 17 bases between. The germline CDR1 and CDR2 sequences are PRHDT and FYEKMQ (reference sequence). This CDR3 region has 15 residues. The whole variable domain, filled in from reference TRBV13 and TRBJ1-4, reads AAGVIQSPRHLIKEKRETATLKCYPIPRHDTVYWYQQGPGQDPQFLISFYEKMQSDKGSIPDRFSAQQFSDYHSELNMSSLELGDSALYFCASSLQGWYGEKLFFGSGTQLSVL.

CDR3 DNA: TGTGCCAGCAGTGAATTCTTCCAGGGCCGCACAGATACGCAGTATTTT. Translated: CASSEFFQGRTDTQYF. V is TRBV25-1 and J is TRBJ2-3; possible D gene TRBD1, 5 bases. Germline CDR1 reads MGHDK; CDR2 reads SYGVNS. V lost 1 base and J 1 base, leaving 12 bases between the germline ends. This CDR3 comprises 16 residues.

The genes are TRBV6-4 and TRBJ2-7; TRBD1 matches 8 bases. CDR1 and CDR2 from the germline V gene are MRHNA and SNTAGT. This CDR3 is 16 amino acids long. V lost 4 bases, J lost 5 bases, and 13 bases stayed unmatched. The DNA of the CDR3 is TGTGCCAGCAGTGGCCCCTGGGACAGGCACATTGACGAGCAGTACTTC. Amino acid sequence: CASSGPWDRHIDEQYF.

As to this clone: Other nucleotide sequences from this sample produce the same CDR3. The chain recombines TRBV7-2 with TRBJ2-3, with D unclear. The ends were cut back, 3 bases at V and 2 bases at J, with 3 bases in the middle. Germline V CDR1 and CDR2: SGHTA, FQGNSA. This CDR3 is built from 12 residues. In nucleotides, the CDR3 is TGTGCCAGCAGCTTGTACACAGATACGCAGTATTTT. Translating it yields CASSLYTDTQYF.

The chain links TRBV7-9 to TRBJ2-7; 7 bases are shared with TRBD2. Germline CDR1 SEHNR, CDR2 FQNEAQ (reference sequence). V lost 1 base, J lost 6 bases, and 3 bases stayed unmatched. The CDR3 runs 13 residues. DNA for the CDR3: TGTGCCAGCAGCTTAGGGGGACTACGCGAGCAGTACTTC. It translates to CASSLGGLREQYF.

This chain uses TRBV7-2 with TRBJ1-3; 7 nucleotides line up with TRBD1. CDR3 length equals 15 residues. The germline V gene has CDR1 SGHTA and CDR2 FQGNSA. Trimming at V came to 5 bases and at J to 6 bases, leaving 10 bases not matched to a gene. The CDR3 region is CASSDSGTAKNTIYF. As DNA, the CDR3 is TGTGCCAGCAGCGACTCCGGGACAGCCAAAAACACCATATATTTT.

The chain uses TRBV6-5 and TRBJ2-2; TRBD2 matches at 8 bases. CDR3 size: 15 residues. Germline V gene data show CDR1 as MNHEY and CDR2 as SVGAGI. Trimming took 6 bases from V and 6 from J; bases not matched to a gene: 9. The CDR3 DNA sequence: TGTGCCAGCAGAGGACTAGCCTCCGGAGCCGGGGAGCTGTTTTTT. Translated: CASRGLASGAGELFF.

This clone was recorded once. The rearrangement uses TRBV6-5 and TRBJ2-1; 9 nucleotides align to TRBD1. The CDR3 runs to 15 residues. V gave up 5 bases and J gave up 2 bases; unmatched junction bases: 4. Looked up from germline, CDR1 is MNHEY and CDR2 is SVGAGI. CDR3 amino acids: CASSLDRGPYNEQFF. In DNA form, the CDR3 reads TGTGCCAGCAGTCTGGACAGGGGCCCCTACAATGAGCAGTTCTTC.

The chain is built from TRBV27 and TRBJ1-2; D is ambiguous. The V end lost 4 bases, the J end lost 4 bases, and 16 bases lay between the germline ends. CDR3 length: 15 residues. Germline V lookup: CDR1 MNHEY, CDR2 SMNVEV (reference sequence). The CDR3 region is CASSSRPGVPYGYTF. The CDR3 region has the DNA TGTGCCAGCAGTTCTAGACCGGGTGTTCCCTATGGCTACACCTTC.

This chain joins TRBV5-1 and TRBJ2-3, with D unclear. CDR1 and CDR2 (germline): SGHRS, YFSETQ. The CDR3 runs to 14 residues. The V end was cut by 5 bases, the J end by 0 bases, with 10 bases between. CDR3 protein: CASSFPSSTDTQYF. CDR3 bases: TGCGCCAGCAGTTTCCCTTCGAGCACAGATACGCAGTATTTT.

The chain uses TRBV5-1 and TRBJ2-6, with D hard to call. The germline gives CDR1 SGHRS, CDR2 YFSETQ. CDR3 length: 14 residues. With 5 bases removed from V and 0 bases from J, the gap between germline ends came to 6 bases. CDR3 DNA: TGCGCCAGCAGATCAGACTCTGGGGCCAACGTCCTGACTTTC. Translation gives CASRSDSGANVLTF.

The chain has TRBV5-5 and TRBJ2-1, with D perhaps TRBD1 (5 bases). V lost 1 base, J lost 7 bases, and 12 bases lay in between. The germline V gene encodes CDR1 SGHKS and CDR2 YYEKEE (reference sequence). The CDR3 loop spans 14 amino acids. The CDR3 nucleotides read TGTGCCAGCAGCTTGTCGCAGGGAAGAAATGAGCAGTTCTTC. Protein sequence: CASSLSQGRNEQFF.

The chain combines TRBV2 with TRBJ1-5; the match to TRBD1 covers 8 bases. Germline V gene lookup returns CDR1 SNHLY and CDR2 FYNNEI. This CDR3 has 14 amino acids. J lost 7 bases, V lost 3 bases, and 5 bases had no gene match. CDR3 protein: CASSDYRGAQPQHF. In DNA form, the CDR3 reads TGTGCCAGCAGTGACTACAGGGGGGCGCAGCCCCAGCATTTT.

This clone was counted once. The chain links TRBV30 to TRBJ2-6, with D possibly TRBD2 on 7 matching bases. Germline V lookup: CDR1 GTSNPN, CDR2 SVGIG (reference sequence). The CDR3 extends over 15 amino acids. Trimming cost V 4 bases and J 4 bases, with 14 bases left between them. CDR3 region: CAWISGGRGANVLTF. CDR3 sequence (DNA): TGTGCCTGGATATCCGGGGGGCGCGGGGCCAACGTCCTGACTTTC.

V gene TRBV2 combines with J gene TRBJ1-2; 9 nucleotides match TRBD1. Germline assignment: CDR1 SNHLY and CDR2 FYNNEI. V trimming: 3 bases; J trimming: 4 bases; junction bases outside the gene matches: 3. This CDR3 region has 14 residues. The CDR3: CASSEDRGSYGYTF. CDR3 DNA sequence: TGTGCCAGCAGTGAGGACAGGGGAAGCTATGGCTACACCTTC.

This sequence joins TRBV19 and TRBJ1-4, with D possibly matching TRBD1 (6 bases). Germline CDR1 reads LNHDA; CDR2 reads SQIVND (reference sequence). Trimming cost V 6 bases and J 8 bases, with 19 bases left between them. This CDR3 spans 15 amino acids. This CDR3 is CASSPDRGGWEKLFF. In nucleotides, the CDR3 is TGTGCCAGTAGCCCTGACCGCGGGGGCTGGGAAAAACTGTTTTTT. Looking up the rest from reference TRBV19 and TRBJ1-4 gives the full variable domain: DGGITQSPKYLFRKEGQNVTLSCEQNLNHDAMYWYRQDPGQGLRLIYYSQIVNDFQKGDIAEGYSVSREKKESFPLTVTSAQKNPTAFYLCASSPDRGGWEKLFFGSGTQLSVL.

In DNA form, the CDR3 reads TGCGCCAGCAGCCGCCTGACGGAAGTAGGCGGGAGAGCCGACTATGAGCAGTTCTTC. This sequence encodes CASSRLTEVGGRADYEQFF. The chain has TRBV4-1 and TRBJ2-1; 7 positions match TRBD2. The V gene's germline CDR1 is MGHRA and CDR2 YSYEKL. The CDR3 length is 19 residues. V shed 4 bases and J 8 bases; nucleotides not matched to a gene: 23.

For the CDR3, the DNA is TGTGCCAGCAGTGATTCAGGCCGGGACAGGGGAATTCATACGCAGTATTTT. Its protein product is CASSDSGRDRGIHTQYF. The chain carries TRBV25-1 and TRBJ2-3; 10 nucleotides agree with TRBD1. CDR3 length: 17 residues. V shed 3 bases, J shed 7 bases, and the junction held 13 bases outside the gene matches. In germline, CDR1 is MGHDK, CDR2 SYGVNS.

This chain uses TRBV18 with TRBJ2-3; a weak D match, TRBD1 (8 bases). The CDR3 extends over 15 amino acids. Deletions cut 4 bases from V and 0 bases from J, with 11 bases between. Germline V gene data show CDR1 as KGHSH and CDR2 as LQKENI. The CDR3 loop is CASSQQGGSTDTQYF. The CDR3 DNA follows: TGTGCCAGCTCACAACAGGGGGGGAGCACAGATACGCAGTATTTT.

V is TRBV3-1 (or the pseudogene TRBV3-2) and J is TRBJ2-3; TRBD2 agrees at 12 bases. CDR1 is LGHDT, CDR2 YNNKEL, per germline (reference sequence). CDR3 length: 18 amino acids. V lost 1 base and J lost 6; bases outside the gene matches: 11. CDR3 DNA sequence: TGTGCCAGCAGCCAAGGTCTACTAGCGGGAGGTCGGGTTGATACGCAGTATTTT. Translated: CASSQGLLAGGRVDTQYF.

This rearrangement joins TRBV5-1 to TRBJ2-7, with TRBD1 matching 9 bases. With 0 bases clipped from V and 0 bases from J, the junction kept 19 bases outside the gene matches. This CDR3 region has 21 residues. The germline CDR1 and CDR2 sequences are SGHRS and YFSETQ. Here the CDR3 reads CASSLVPGGQGSPPLSYEQYF. Written as DNA, the CDR3 is TGCGCCAGCAGCTTGGTACCCGGGGGACAGGGTAGCCCCCCACTCTCCTACGAGCAGTACTTC.

The CDR3 coding sequence is TGTGCCAGCAGCGGCCCGGGGAGCAATCAGCCCCAGCATTTT. Translation gives CASSGPGSNQPQHF. V gene TRBV9 combines with J gene TRBJ1-5; no reliable D call. CDR3 size: 14 residues. Trimming pared 3 bases from V and 1 base from J, leaving 8 bases between. Germline V gene data show CDR1 as SGDLS and CDR2 as YYNGEE.

The chain joins TRBV6-5 to TRBJ2-7; possibly TRBD2 for D (6 bases). Deletions cut 2 bases from V and 3 bases from J, with 8 bases between. The CDR3 has 13 residues. The germline CDR1 and CDR2 sequences are MNHEY and SVGAGI. CDR3 loop: CASSYVGGYEQYF. The CDR3, as DNA: TGTGCCAGCAGTTACGTCGGGGGCTACGAGCAGTACTTC.

DNA for the CDR3: TGTGCCAGCAGTTTCTTCCGGGGACTAGCGGGAGTTTTAGATACGCAGTATTTT. Encoded protein: CASSFFRGLAGVLDTQYF. J is TRBJ2-3 and V is TRBV27, with 14 bases fitting TRBD2. This CDR3 spans 18 amino acids. The germline V gene encodes CDR1 MNHEY and CDR2 SMNVEV (reference sequence). The trim removed 3 bases at V and 5 bases at J, leaving 10 bases unmatched.

The chain carries TRBV28 and TRBJ2-7, with 9 bases that match TRBD1. The V gene end was trimmed by 5 bases and the J gene end by 6 bases; junction bases not matched to a gene: 8. CDR3 length: 14 amino acids. Germline CDR1 MDHEN, CDR2 SYDVKM. The CDR3 protein is CASSPNRGRAEQYF. The CDR3 DNA sequence: TGTGCCAGCAGTCCGAACAGGGGGCGCGCCGAGCAGTACTTC.

The chain is built from TRBV3-1 (or the pseudogene TRBV3-2) and TRBJ2-3, with a tentative D call TRBD1 (6 bases). The V gene lost 4 bases and the J gene lost 3 bases, with 17 bases spanning the gap. The CDR3 contains 16 residues. In germline, CDR1 is LGHDT, CDR2 YNNKEL (reference sequence). The CDR3 DNA follows: TGTGCCAGCAGCCCCTCGGGGACAATACAGACAGATACGCAGTATTTT. Its translation: CASSPSGTIQTDTQYF.